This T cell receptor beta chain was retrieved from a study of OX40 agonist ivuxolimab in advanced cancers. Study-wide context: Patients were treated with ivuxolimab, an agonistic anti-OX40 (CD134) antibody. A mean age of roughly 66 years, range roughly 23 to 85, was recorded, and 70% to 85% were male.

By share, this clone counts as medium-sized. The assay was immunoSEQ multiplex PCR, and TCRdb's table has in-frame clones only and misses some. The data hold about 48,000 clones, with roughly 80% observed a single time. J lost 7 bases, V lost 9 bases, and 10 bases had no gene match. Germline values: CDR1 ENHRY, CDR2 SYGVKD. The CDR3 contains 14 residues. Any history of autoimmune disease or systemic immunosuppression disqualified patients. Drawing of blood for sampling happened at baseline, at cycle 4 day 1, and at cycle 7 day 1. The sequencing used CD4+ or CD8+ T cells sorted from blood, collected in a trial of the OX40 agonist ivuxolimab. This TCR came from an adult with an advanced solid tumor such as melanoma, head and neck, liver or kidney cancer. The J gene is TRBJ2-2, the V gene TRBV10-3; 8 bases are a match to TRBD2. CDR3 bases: TGTGCCATACAGGGAGCGGGAGAGGTCGGGGAGCTGTTTTTT. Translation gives CAIQGAGEVGELFF.